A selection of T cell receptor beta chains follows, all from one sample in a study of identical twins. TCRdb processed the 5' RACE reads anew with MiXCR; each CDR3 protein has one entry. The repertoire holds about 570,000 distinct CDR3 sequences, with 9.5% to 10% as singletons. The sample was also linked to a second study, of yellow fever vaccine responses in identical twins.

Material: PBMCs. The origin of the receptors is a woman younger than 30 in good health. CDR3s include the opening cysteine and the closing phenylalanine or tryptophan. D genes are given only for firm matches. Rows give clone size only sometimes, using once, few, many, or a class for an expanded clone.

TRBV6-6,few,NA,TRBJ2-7,TGTGCCAGTACCGGGACGGATTGGAACGAGCAGTACTTC,CASTGTDWNEQYF
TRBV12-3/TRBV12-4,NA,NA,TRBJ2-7,TGTGCCAGCAGTTTAGCTCTCCGGCAAGCAGCTTACGAGCAGTACTTC,CASSLALRQAAYEQYF
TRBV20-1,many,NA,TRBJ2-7,TGCAGTGCTAGATTGGACAGCTCCTACGAGCAGTACTTC,CSARLDSSYEQYF
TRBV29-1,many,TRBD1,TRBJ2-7,TGCAGCGTTGAAAAGGGGGCTAGTGAGCAGTACTTC,CSVEKGASEQYF
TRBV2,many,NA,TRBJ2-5,TGTGCCAGCAAAAGGGCAGGGCAGGAGACCCAGTACTTC,CASKRAGQETQYF
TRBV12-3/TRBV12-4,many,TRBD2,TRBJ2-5,TGTGCCAGCAGTTTCCCGTCGGGAGGGCAGACCCAGTACTTC,CASSFPSGGQTQYF
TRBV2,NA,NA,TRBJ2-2,TGTGCCAGCAAATACGGGGGCCCCGGGGAGCTGTTTTTT,CASKYGGPGELFF
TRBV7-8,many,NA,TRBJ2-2,TGTGCCAGCAGCAGATCGACACGTCGGTTCGGTATATTCACCGGGGAGCTGTTTTTT,CASSRSTRRFGIFTGELFF
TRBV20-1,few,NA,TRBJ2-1,TGCAGTGCTGCCAGCCTAGCGAACTCCTACAATGAGCAGTTCTTC,CSAASLANSYNEQFF
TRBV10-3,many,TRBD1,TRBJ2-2,TGTGCCATCATTCGGGACAGTGAAAACACCGGGGAGCTGTTTTTT,CAIIRDSENTGELFF
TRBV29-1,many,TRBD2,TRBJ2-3,TGCAGCGTTGAATCGTCTAGCGGGAACACAGATACGCAGTATTTT,CSVESSSGNTDTQYF
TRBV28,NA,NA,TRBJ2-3,TGTGCCAGCAGTTTATTTTGGCAAGGCACAGATACGCAGTATTTT,CASSLFWQGTDTQYF
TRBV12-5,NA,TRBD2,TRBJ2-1,TGTGCTAGTGGTTTGGTCTCGGGGGGGGCATATGAGCAGTTCTTC,CASGLVSGGAYEQFF
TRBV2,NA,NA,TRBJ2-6,TGTGCCAGCGCCACGGGGCTTCAAAGTTCTGGGGCCAACGTCCTGACTTTC,CASATGLQSSGANVLTF
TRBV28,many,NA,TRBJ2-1,TGTGCCAGCAGCCCAGAAGTTAGGGGGGGCTCCTACAATGAGCAGTTCTTC,CASSPEVRGGSYNEQFF
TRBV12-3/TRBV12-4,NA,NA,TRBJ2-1,TGTGCCAGCAGTTTAGCGCAGGCAGGAGACTACAATGAGCAGTTCTTC,CASSLAQAGDYNEQFF
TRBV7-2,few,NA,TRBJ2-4,TGTGCCAGCAGCGGCGCTGGGGTAGCCAAAAACATTCAGTACTTC,CASSGAGVAKNIQYF
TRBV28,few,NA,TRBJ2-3,TGTGCCAGCAGTTTAGGGCGTCCTAGCCATAGCACAGATACGCAGTATTTT,CASSLGRPSHSTDTQYF
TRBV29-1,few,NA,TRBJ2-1,TGCAGCGTTGATTCCAGGAGGGCCTACAATGAGCAGTTCTTC,CSVDSRRAYNEQFF
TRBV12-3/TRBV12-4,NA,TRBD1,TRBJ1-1,TGTGCCAGCAGAAAACAGGGGGCTAGCACTGAAGCTTTCTTT,CASRKQGASTEAFF
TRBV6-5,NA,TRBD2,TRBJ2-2,TGTGCCAGCAGTTATATGGGGACTAGCGGGTTGACCGGGGAGCTGTTTTTT,CASSYMGTSGLTGELFF
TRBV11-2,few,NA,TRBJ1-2,TGTGCCAGCAGCTTAGAGTCCAGGTCCTTCTATGGCTACACCTTC,CASSLESRSFYGYTF
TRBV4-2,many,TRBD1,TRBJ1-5,TGTGCCAGCAGCCTAAGCCAGGGGGGTCAGCCCCAGCATTTT,CASSLSQGGQPQHF
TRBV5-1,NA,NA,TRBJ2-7,TGCGCCAGCAGCTTGCGAGGGGGGGCGGCGGAGCAGTACTTC,CASSLRGGAAEQYF
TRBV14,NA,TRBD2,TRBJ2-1,TGTGCCAGCAGCACGGGACTAGCGGCCTCCTACAATGAGCAGTTCTTC,CASSTGLAASYNEQFF
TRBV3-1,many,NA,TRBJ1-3,TGTGCCAGCAGCCAAGACGGCAGGAGTCGTCTAACTGGAAACACCATATATTTT,CASSQDGRSRLTGNTIYF
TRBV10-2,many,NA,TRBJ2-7,TGCGCCAGCAGTGATCCAGGAACAAAGGCCTACGAGCAGTACTTC,CASSDPGTKAYEQYF
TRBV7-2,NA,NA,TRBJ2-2,TGTGCCAGCAGTCCCCCCCGGAACACCGGGGAGCTGTTTTTT,CASSPPRNTGELFF
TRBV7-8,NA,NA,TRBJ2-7,TGTGCCAGCAGCTCGGACTCATTGACCTACGAGCAGTACTTC,CASSSDSLTYEQYF
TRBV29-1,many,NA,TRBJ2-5,TGCAGCGTTGAAGACGGAGCGGAGGCCCCGGAGACCCAGTACTTC,CSVEDGAEAPETQYF
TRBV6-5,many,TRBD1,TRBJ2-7,TGTGCCAGCAGTTACTCGGGACAGCCCTCCTACGAGCAGTACTTC,CASSYSGQPSYEQYF
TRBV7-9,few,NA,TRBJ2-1,TGTGCCAGCAGCATCGGGGGGCCCAACAATGAGCAGTTCTTC,CASSIGGPNNEQFF
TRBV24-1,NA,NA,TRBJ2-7,TGTGCCACCCCCTTGGCTGGCTACGAGCAGTACTTC,CATPLAGYEQYF
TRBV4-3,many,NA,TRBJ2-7,TGCGCCAGCAGCCAAGTTTCCAGCGGGACAGACGAGCAGTACTTC,CASSQVSSGTDEQYF
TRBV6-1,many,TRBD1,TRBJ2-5,TGTGCCAGCAGGAATACAGGGGGCGGTGAGACCCAGTACTTC,CASRNTGGGETQYF
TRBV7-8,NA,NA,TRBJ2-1,TGTGCCAGCAGCTTAGCAGGCGGACCGGCTAGAGCCAATGAGCAGTTCTTC,CASSLAGGPARANEQFF
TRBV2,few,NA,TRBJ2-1,TGTGCCAGCAGGAAGGGGGGGGACTTAAACCCCTTC,CASRKGGDLNPF
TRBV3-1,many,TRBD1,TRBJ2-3,TGTGCCAGCAGCCAAGCGGGACAGAGAAGCACAGATACGCAGTATTTT,CASSQAGQRSTDTQYF
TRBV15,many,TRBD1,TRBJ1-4,TGTGCCACCAGCAGAGTACCAGGGGGCGGAGAAAAACTGTTTTTT,CATSRVPGGGEKLFF
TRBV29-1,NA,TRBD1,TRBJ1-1,TGCAGCGCAGGACAGGGGATGAACACTGAAGCTTTCTTT,CSAGQGMNTEAFF
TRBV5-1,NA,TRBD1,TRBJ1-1,TGCGCCAGCAAAGGGACAGGGGGCGTGAACTCTGAAGCTTTCTTT,CASKGTGGVNSEAFF
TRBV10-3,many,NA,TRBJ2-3,TGTGCCATCAGTGATGACCTCATAGTAAAGTATTTT,CAISDDLIVKYF
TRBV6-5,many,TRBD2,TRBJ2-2,TGTGCCAGCAGTTACGGGACTAGCGGGAGTACCGGGGAGCTGTTTTTT,CASSYGTSGSTGELFF
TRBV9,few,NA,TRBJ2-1,TGTGCCAGCAGCGACCCCTCGACAGGCCTGGACGAGCGGTTCTTC,CASSDPSTGLDERFF
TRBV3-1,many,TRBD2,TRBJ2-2,TGTGCCAGCAGCCAACGGACTAGAACCGGGGAGCTGTTTTTT,CASSQRTRTGELFF
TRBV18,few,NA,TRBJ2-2,TGTGCCAGACCCCGAGGAGCGAACACCGGGGAGCTGTTTTTT,CARPRGANTGELFF
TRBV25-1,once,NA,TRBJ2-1,TGTGCCAGCCTATCAGGGGACGAGCAGTTCTTC,CASLSGDEQFF
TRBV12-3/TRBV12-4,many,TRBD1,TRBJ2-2,TGTGCCAGCAGTTTTCGGGACAGGACCACCGGGGAGCTGTTTTTT,CASSFRDRTTGELFF
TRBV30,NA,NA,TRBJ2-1,TGTGCCTGGAGTGTGGGGTCCCTAGGAGGGAGTGAGCAGTTCTTC,CAWSVGSLGGSEQFF
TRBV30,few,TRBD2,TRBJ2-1,TGTGCCTGGAGCGGGGGGGCCGATGAGCAGTTCTTC,CAWSGGADEQFF
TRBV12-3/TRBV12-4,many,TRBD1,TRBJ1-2,TGTGCCAGCAGTCCAGGACAGGCCTCCTATGGCTACACCTTC,CASSPGQASYGYTF
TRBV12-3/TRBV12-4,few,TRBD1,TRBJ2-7,TGTGCCAGCAGCTTCTCTTCTCGGGACAGGGGCTACGAGCAGTACTTC,CASSFSSRDRGYEQYF
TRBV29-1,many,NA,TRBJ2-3,TGCAGCGTTGAAGATGACGTAAATACGCAGTATTTT,CSVEDDVNTQYF
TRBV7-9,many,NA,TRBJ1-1,TGTGCCAGCACCCCTTCGTCGGGGACTGAAGCTTTCTTT,CASTPSSGTEAFF
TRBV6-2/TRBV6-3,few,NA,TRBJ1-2,TGTGCCAGCGCAAGTGAAGGTGGCTACACCTTC,CASASEGGYTF
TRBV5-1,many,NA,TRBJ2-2,TGCGCCAGCAGCATTCGACAGGTGGATTGGGGCACCGGGGAGCTGTTTTTT,CASSIRQVDWGTGELFF
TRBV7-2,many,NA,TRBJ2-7,TGTGCCAGCAGCTCGGACGGGGCCTACGAGCAGTACTTC,CASSSDGAYEQYF